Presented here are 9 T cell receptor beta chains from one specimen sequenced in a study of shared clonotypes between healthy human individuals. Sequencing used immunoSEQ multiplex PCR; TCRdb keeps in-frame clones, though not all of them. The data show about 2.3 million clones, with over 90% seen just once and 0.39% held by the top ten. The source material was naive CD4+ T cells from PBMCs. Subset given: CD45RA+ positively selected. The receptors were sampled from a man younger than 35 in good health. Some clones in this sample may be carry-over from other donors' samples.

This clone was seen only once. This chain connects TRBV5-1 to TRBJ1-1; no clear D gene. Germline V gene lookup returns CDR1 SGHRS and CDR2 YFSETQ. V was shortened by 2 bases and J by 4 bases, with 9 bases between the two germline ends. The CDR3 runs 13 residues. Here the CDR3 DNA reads TGCGCCAGCAGCTTCGCGGGGAGCACTGAAGCTTTCTTT. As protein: CASSFAGSTEAFF.

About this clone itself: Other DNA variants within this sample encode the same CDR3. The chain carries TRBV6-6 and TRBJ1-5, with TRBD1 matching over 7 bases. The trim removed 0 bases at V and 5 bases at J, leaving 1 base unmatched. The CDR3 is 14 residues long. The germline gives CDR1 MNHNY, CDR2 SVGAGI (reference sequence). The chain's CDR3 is CASSYSRGDQPQHF. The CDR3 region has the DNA TGTGCCAGCAGTTACTCCAGGGGGGATCAGCCCCAGCATTTT.

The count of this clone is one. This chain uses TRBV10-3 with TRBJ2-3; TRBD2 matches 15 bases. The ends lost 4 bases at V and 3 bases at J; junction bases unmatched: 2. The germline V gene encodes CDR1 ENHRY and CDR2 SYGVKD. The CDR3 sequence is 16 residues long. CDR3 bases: TGTGCCATCAGTGCTGGGACTAGCGGGAGGACAGATACGCAGTATTTT. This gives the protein CAISAGTSGRTDTQYF.

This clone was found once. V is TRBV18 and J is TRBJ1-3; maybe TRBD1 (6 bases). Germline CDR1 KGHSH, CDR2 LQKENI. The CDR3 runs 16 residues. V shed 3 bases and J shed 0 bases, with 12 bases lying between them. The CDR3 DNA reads TGTGCCAGCTCACCCGGACAGACCTACTCTGGAAACACCATATATTTT. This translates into CASSPGQTYSGNTIYF.

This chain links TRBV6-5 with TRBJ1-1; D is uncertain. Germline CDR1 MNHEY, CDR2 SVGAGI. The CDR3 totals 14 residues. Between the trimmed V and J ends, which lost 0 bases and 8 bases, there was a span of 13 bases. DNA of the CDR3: TGTGCCAGCAGTTACTCGCCTTCGAGGGCAGAAGCTTTCTTT. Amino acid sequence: CASSYSPSRAEAFF.

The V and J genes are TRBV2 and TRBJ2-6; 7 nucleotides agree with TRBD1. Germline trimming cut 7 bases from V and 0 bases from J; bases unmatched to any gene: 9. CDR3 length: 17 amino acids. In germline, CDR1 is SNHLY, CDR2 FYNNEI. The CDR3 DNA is TGTGCCAGCAACTTCCGGCAGGGGGACTCTGGGGCCAACGTCCTGACTTTC. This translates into CASNFRQGDSGANVLTF.

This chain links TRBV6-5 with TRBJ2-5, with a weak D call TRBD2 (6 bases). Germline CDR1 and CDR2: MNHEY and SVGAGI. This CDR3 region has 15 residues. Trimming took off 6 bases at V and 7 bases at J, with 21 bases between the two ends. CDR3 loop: CASRGPGRTGGTQYF. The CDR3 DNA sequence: TGTGCCAGCAGGGGCCCGGGACGGACCGGGGGGACCCAGTACTTC.

CDR3 in amino acids: CASSPRDVETQYF. Written as DNA, the CDR3 is TGTGCCAGTAGTCCCCGGGACGTAGAGACCCAGTACTTC. This sequence joins TRBV19 and TRBJ2-5; D may match TRBD1 or TRBD2 (5 bases each). The V gene's germline CDR1 is LNHDA and CDR2 SQIVND (reference sequence). There are 13 residues in the CDR3. Trimming removed 5 bases from V and 4 bases from J, with 11 bases in between.

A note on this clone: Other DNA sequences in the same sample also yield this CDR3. CDR3 in DNA: TGTGCCAGCAGTTACTCTGCACTTAACACCGGGGAGCTGTTTTTT. Translation: CASSYSALNTGELFF. The rearrangement links TRBV6-5 to TRBJ2-2; D unclear. Germline CDR1 reads MNHEY; CDR2 reads SVGAGI. This CDR3 has 15 residues. The V end lost 0 bases, the J end lost 2 bases, and 7 bases lay between the germline ends.